The rows below give T cell receptor beta chains drawn from one sample of a study of human T cells and chemical hapten exposure. TCRdb re-analysed the RACE reads in MiXCR, keeping a single row per CDR3 protein. The sample contains more than 95,000 distinct CDR3 sequences, 25% to 35% of which appear only once. Sample: whole blood, taken in connection with sensitization to the hapten diphenylcyclopropenone (DPC). These receptors were collected from a man aged 40-50 years with alopecia areata. Some clones in this sample may be carry-over from other donors' samples. Both conserved end residues are part of each CDR3. D genes are given only for firm matches. Rows give clone size only sometimes, using once, few, many, or a class for an expanded clone.

>TRBV20-1|TRBJ1-5|.|.
TGCAGTGCTAGGAAGCCAAATCAGCCCCAGCATTTT
CSARKPNQPQHF
>TRBV5-1|TRBJ2-6|.|.
TGCGCCAGCAGCTTCACCGCCCCTGGGGCCAACGTCCTGACTTTC
CASSFTAPGANVLTF
>TRBV11-2|TRBJ2-1|once|.
TGTGCCAGCAGCTTAGGACGTTTGATTGAGCAGTTCTTC
CASSLGRLIEQFF
>TRBV27|TRBJ2-5|.|.
TGTGCCAGCAGTTTCGTGGGGGCGCAGGAGACCCAGTACTTC
CASSFVGAQETQYF
>TRBV10-3|TRBJ1-2|few|.
TGTGCCATCAGTGACCCCAGTATGCGGATGAGCTACACCTTC
CAISDPSMRMSYTF
>TRBV20-1|TRBJ2-1|.|TRBD1
TGCAGTGCAGAGGGACAGGGGGCGCGGGATGAGCAGTTCTTC
CSAEGQGARDEQFF
>TRBV18|TRBJ1-1|.|.
TGTGCCAGCTCACCACCCGGGGTGAACACTGAAGCTTTCTTT
CASSPPGVNTEAFF
>TRBV7-8|TRBJ2-2|many|TRBD2
TGTGCCAGCAGCTTATTCCCGGGACTAGCTCTCGCCGGGGAGCTGTTTTTT
CASSLFPGLALAGELFF
>TRBV11-2|TRBJ2-1|.|TRBD2
TGTGCCAGCAGGCCCGGACTAGCGGGAAACGAGCAGTTCTTC
CASRPGLAGNEQFF
>TRBV6-5|TRBJ1-3|.|TRBD1
TGTGCCAGCAGCCCTCAATCTCCGGGACAGGGTAACACCATATATTTT
CASSPQSPGQGNTIYF
>TRBV2|TRBJ2-7|.|.
TGTGCCAGCGGAGAAGGGGGGCGCTTCGAGCAGTACTTC
CASGEGGRFEQYF
>TRBV7-2|TRBJ2-7|.|TRBD2
TGTGCCAGCAGCTCTACTAGCGGGAGGGCCTACGAGCAGTACTTC
CASSSTSGRAYEQYF
>TRBV5-1|TRBJ2-3|few|TRBD2
TGCGCCAGCAGCGACGGGACTATCAAGGTCGATACGCAGTATTTT
CASSDGTIKVDTQYF
>TRBV4-1|TRBJ1-4|.|.
TGCGCCAGCAGCCAAGGAGGGGGGGCAACTAATGAAAAACTGTTTTTT
CASSQGGGATNEKLFF
>TRBV12-3/TRBV12-4|TRBJ2-1|.|TRBD2
TGTGCCAGCAGTTTCGCGGGAGTAGAGTACAATGAGCAGTTCTTC
CASSFAGVEYNEQFF
>TRBV6-1|TRBJ2-7|.|TRBD2
TGTGCCAGCAACCAAGGGACTAGCGGGAGGGCAAACTTC
CASNQGTSGRANF
>TRBV20-1|TRBJ2-7|.|TRBD2
TGCAGTGCTAGGGACGGTGGACTAGCGGGGGGGTCGGGCTACGAGCAGTACTTC
CSARDGGLAGGSGYEQYF
>TRBV7-2|TRBJ2-1|.|TRBD2
TGTGCCAGCAGCTTAGTAACTAGCGGGCTACCCTACAATGAGCAGTTCTTC
CASSLVTSGLPYNEQFF
>TRBV9|TRBJ2-3|.|.
TGTGCCAGCAGCGTAGTAGTCAGCACAGATACGCAGTATTTT
CASSVVVSTDTQYF
>TRBV2|TRBJ1-1|.|.
TGTGCCAGCCGGCAGAACACTGAAGCTTTCTTT
CASRQNTEAFF
>TRBV28|TRBJ2-5|.|.
TGTGCCAGCAGTCCACGGGACGGCCAAGAGACCCAGTACTTC
CASSPRDGQETQYF
>TRBV20-1|TRBJ1-4|.|.
TGCAGTGCTAACAACCGGGCCTTAGATGAAAAACTGTTTTTT
CSANNRALDEKLFF
>TRBV15|TRBJ2-1|.|.
TGTGCCACCAGCAGGGGGTCAAACAATGAGCAGTTCTTC
CATSRGSNNEQFF
>TRBV2|TRBJ1-1|few|.
TGTGCCAGCAGTGACCGAGTGTTCGGCACTGAAGCTTTCTTT
CASSDRVFGTEAFF
>TRBV28|TRBJ1-5|few|.
TGTGCCAGCAGTTCGCGGCAGGGTGGTAATCAGCCCCAGCATTTT
CASSSRQGGNQPQHF
>TRBV4-2|TRBJ1-1|.|.
TGTGCCAGCAGCCAAGGGGGGATGGGGCAGAACACTGAAGCTTTCTTT
CASSQGGMGQNTEAFF
>TRBV12-3/TRBV12-4|TRBJ2-5|few|.
TGTGCCAGCAGCTTAGGACAGAACCCTTTCGCAGAGACCCAGTACTTC
CASSLGQNPFAETQYF
>TRBV3-1|TRBJ1-6|many|.
TGTGCCAGCAGCCCAACAGCCCTGGGAGATTCACCCCTCCACTTT
CASSPTALGDSPLHF
>TRBV3-1|TRBJ2-2|.|.
TGTGCCAGCAGCCTTAGCGTTACCGGGGAGCTGTTTTTT
CASSLSVTGELFF
>TRBV5-1|TRBJ1-1|.|.
TGCGCCAGCAGCTTAAGTGCCACTGAAGCTTTCTTT
CASSLSATEAFF
>TRBV19|TRBJ1-5|.|.
TGTGCCAGTAGTATAGCCCCCGGAGGTCAGCCCCAGCATTTT
CASSIAPGGQPQHF
>TRBV5-1|TRBJ1-5|once|.
TGCGCCAGCAGCTGGGAACCCGATCAGCCCCAGCATTTT
CASSWEPDQPQHF
>TRBV20-1|TRBJ2-7|.|TRBD1
TGCAGTGCTGGGTTGCCCGGGACAGGGTCCTCCTACGAGCAGTACTTC
CSAGLPGTGSSYEQYF
>TRBV6-5|TRBJ2-1|.|TRBD2
TGTGCCAGCAGTACCGGACTAGCGGGAGGGAGGGAGCAGTTCTTC
CASSTGLAGGREQFF
>TRBV20-1|TRBJ1-6|few|.
TGCAGTGCTAGCTTAGGGTCGTTGGATTCACCCCTCCACTTT
CSASLGSLDSPLHF
>TRBV2|TRBJ2-1|.|TRBD2
TGTGCCAGCAGTCAATGGGCGGGAGGGGGTTTGGATGAGCAGTTCTTC
CASSQWAGGGLDEQFF
>TRBV28|TRBJ2-7|many|TRBD2
TGTGCCAGCAGTCATAAAGCGGGAGGGCCCTACGAGCAGTACTTC
CASSHKAGGPYEQYF
>TRBV20-1|TRBJ2-7|.|.
TGCAGTGCAAAGACAATAAACGACTACGAGCAGTACTTC
CSAKTINDYEQYF
>TRBV7-9|TRBJ1-2|few|.
TGTGCCAGCAGCCCAGGAATTTATGGCTACACCTTC
CASSPGIYGYTF
>TRBV5-1|TRBJ2-3|few|TRBD2
TGCGCCAGCAGCTTGGAAGGGACTAGCGGGAGAAGGTTGGCAGATACGCAGTATTTT
CASSLEGTSGRRLADTQYF